This T cell receptor (beta chain) is drawn from a study of beta chain features in type 1 diabetes. The investigators reverse transcribed all of the isolated RNA, so they sequenced expressed TCRB transcripts. The data were produced by immunoSEQ multiplex PCR, yet TCRdb's version contains in-frame clones alone and is incomplete. The sample yields roughly 230,000 clones, around 9.6% seen once. The CDR3 contains 14 residues. V lost 5 bases and J lost 2, with 12 bases in between. In germline, CDR1 is SGHTA, CDR2 FQGTGA. What was sequenced was naive CD4+ T cells from blood. The chain combines TRBV7-3 with TRBJ2-5; possible D gene TRBD2, 6 bases. The receptor was derived from a woman younger than 35 in good health. The CDR3 loop is CASSASGGQETQYF. The CDR3 DNA reads as TGTGCCAGCAGCGCTTCCGGGGGACAAGAGACCCAGTACTTC.